The 7 T cell receptor beta chains in this list originate from one sample, sequenced in a study of cytomegalovirus exposure and HLA in healthy donors. The PCR employed 60 Vbeta primers together with 13 Jbeta primers. Assay: immunoSEQ multiplex PCR; the TCRdb copy retains only in-frame clones and omits some. The table includes hundreds of thousands of clones, roughly 79% detected once. Material for sequencing was PBMCs. The source of these receptors is a woman aged 40 to 49 in good health and CMV-seronegative.

The V gene is TRBV7-2, the J gene TRBJ2-7; no clear D gene. CDR1 is SGHTA and CDR2 is FQGNSA in the germline V gene. The CDR3 length is 13 residues. Trimming stripped 5 bases from V and 0 bases from J, with 8 bases between. The CDR3 nucleotides are TGTGCCAGCAGCCCGACAAGCTCCTACGAGCAGTACTTC. Translating gives CASSPTSSYEQYF.

The rearrangement joins TRBV30 to TRBJ2-1; 14 bases match TRBD2. Germline V gene data show CDR1 as GTSNPN and CDR2 as SVGIG (reference sequence). V lost 2 bases to trimming and J lost 8 bases; unmatched junction nucleotides: 8. The CDR3 runs to 16 residues. The CDR3 nucleotides are TGTGCCTGGAGTCGGCTGGGACTAGCGGGGGTCGATGAGCAGTTCTTC. Residues: CAWSRLGLAGVDEQFF.

This chain connects TRBV5-4 to TRBJ2-5; 7 bases fit TRBD1. Trimming removed 4 bases from V and 1 base from J; junction bases left unmatched: 7. This CDR3 comprises 15 residues. Germline V gene lookup returns CDR1 SGHNT and CDR2 YYREEE (reference sequence). Written as DNA, the CDR3 is TGTGCCAGCAGCCCAAACCAGGGGGTCCAAGAGACCCAGTACTTC. Translated: CASSPNQGVQETQYF.

The DNA for the CDR3 is TGTGCCAGCAGTGAATCTGGGGAGGGCACTGAAGCTTTCTTT. It yields the protein CASSESGEGTEAFF. This chain joins TRBV6-1 and TRBJ1-1; D gene unclear. The CDR3 consists of 14 residues. Germline V gene data show CDR1 as MNHNS and CDR2 as SASEGT. Trimming shortened V by 2 bases and J by 4 bases, and 11 bases separated the two germline ends.

V and J are TRBV5-1 and TRBJ2-5, with TRBD2 matching 12 bases. Germline V lookup: CDR1 SGHRS, CDR2 YFSETQ. This CDR3 contains 14 residues. Trimming cost V 4 bases and J 5 bases; bases outside gene matches: 3. As DNA, the CDR3 is TGCGCCAGCAGCGAAACTAGCGGGAGGGAGACCCAGTACTTC. It translates to CASSETSGRETQYF. The full variable domain, rest sourced from reference TRBV5-1 and TRBJ2-5, is KAGVTQTPRYLIKTRGQQVTLSCSPISGHRSVSWYQQTPGQGLQFLFEYFSETQRNKGNFPGRFSGRQFSNSRSEMNVSTLELGDSALYLCASSETSGRETQYFGPGTRLLVL.

As to this clone: A read error may account for a junction end that differs from germline. The same CDR3 arises from other DNA sequences in this sample as well. V usage is TRBV5-1 and J usage is TRBJ1-1; D is ambiguous. CDR1 SGHRS and CDR2 YFSETQ come from the germline V gene. The length of the CDR3 is 15 residues. This CDR3 reads CASSLAAAGSTEAFF. The CDR3 DNA reads TGCGCCAGCAGCTTGGCGGCAGCCGGGAGCACTGAAGCTTTCTTC.

This clone turned up a few times. V and J are TRBV4-3 and TRBJ2-4, with D possibly TRBD1 on 6 matching bases. V was trimmed by 0 bases and J by 8 bases, leaving 11 bases between them. The CDR3 is made up of 14 amino acids. Per the germline V gene, CDR1 is LGHNA and CDR2 is YSLEER. This CDR3 is CASSQEGRGYIQYF. The CDR3, as DNA: TGCGCCAGCAGCCAAGAAGGCAGGGGATACATTCAGTACTTC.